The 3 T cell receptor beta chains presented below share a single source sample, sequenced in a study of identical twins. TCRdb analysed the 5' RACE reads with MiXCR anew, one entry per CDR3 protein. The data show under 500,000 distinct CDR3 sequences, over 11% seen once. These data are also associated with another study on yellow fever vaccine responses in identical twins.

Sequencing was performed on CD4+ T cells sorted from blood. These receptors all stem from a woman younger than 35 in good health.

This clonotype has a handful of counts. V gene TRBV6-2 or TRBV6-3 combines with J gene TRBJ2-2; 10 bases line up with TRBD1. CDR3 length equals 15 residues. The germline gives CDR1 MNHEY, CDR2 SVGEGT. Unmatched junction bases numbered 4, after V lost 6 bases and J lost 3 bases. The DNA for the CDR3 is TGTGCCAGCAGGCGGACAGGGGGAGACACCGGGGAGCTGTTTTTT. This sequence encodes CASRRTGGDTGELFF.

This clonotype was seen a handful of times. The genes are TRBV20-1 and TRBJ2-7, with no clear D. V was cut by 0 bases and J by 0 bases, with 9 bases left in between. This CDR3 has 14 residues. In germline, CDR1 is DFQATT, CDR2 SNEGSKA (reference sequence). CDR3 residues: CSARDRIGSYEQYF. The CDR3 nucleotides read TGCAGTGCTAGAGATCGCATAGGCTCCTACGAGCAGTACTTC.

The chain employs TRBV3-1 and TRBJ2-1; D may correspond to TRBD1 or TRBD2 (5 bases each). Trimming pared 3 bases from V and 10 bases from J, leaving 16 bases between. The germline CDR1 and CDR2 sequences are LGHDT and YNNKEL (reference sequence). The CDR3 has 14 residues. The CDR3 bases are TGTGCCAGCAGCCAGGGACCGGGACGTAGGGAGCAGTTCTTC. It translates to CASSQGPGRREQFF.